These 14 T cell receptor beta chains came from one sample sequenced in a study of regulatory T cells in long-lasting Graves disease. To make TCR beta libraries, researchers used iRepertoire HTBI primers and Arm-PCR of CDR3 regions. TCRdb analysed the multiplex PCR reads with MiXCR anew, one entry per CDR3 protein. The sample contains 400,000 to 550,000 distinct CDR3 sequences, 15% to 20% of which appear only once. Time point: newly diagnosed GD, antithyroid drugs for less than 3 months. PBMC-derived RNA was used for the TCR library. This same sample was also taken into another study, of T cells in Graves' hyperthyroidism and ophthalmopathy.

The material sequenced was peripheral blood mononuclear cells (PBMCs), taken at new diagnosis, from a patient treated with antithyroid drugs. Receptor source: a woman aged 18-30 years with Graves disease.

The V gene is TRBV19, the J gene TRBJ1-1, with a possible D match to TRBD1 (5 bases). The length of the CDR3 is 14 residues. CDR1 is LNHDA and CDR2 is SQIVND in the germline V gene (reference sequence). With 3 bases removed from V and 8 bases from J, the gap between germline ends came to 16 bases. CDR3 protein: CASSISTFGGEAFF. In DNA form, the CDR3 reads TGTGCCAGTAGTATTAGCACCTTCGGGGGGGAAGCTTTCTTT.

Only a few counts were recorded for this clonotype. V and J are TRBV4-1 and TRBJ2-5, with D perhaps being TRBD1 or TRBD2 (5 bases each). The CDR3 contains 14 residues. The germline CDR1 and CDR2 sequences are MGHRA and YSYEKL. Trimming shortened V by 1 base and J by 4 bases, and 10 bases separated the two germline ends. The CDR3 is CASSQAPGTETQYF. The CDR3 DNA follows: TGCGCCAGCAGCCAAGCCCCAGGGACAGAGACCCAGTACTTC.

This clonotype showed up just once. A much larger clone is a single base away; this may be a read error. This chain joins TRBV20-1 and TRBJ2-5, with 7 bases that match TRBD2. The J call may be mistaken, given a closer DNA end match to TRBJ2-1. Germline CDR1 and CDR2: DFQATT and SNEGSKA (reference sequence). CDR3 length: 14 residues. The CDR3 nucleotides read TGCAGTGCTAGCTCTAGCGGAAAGTGCAATGAGCAGTTCTTC. This gives the protein CSASSSGKCNEQFF.

This clonotype has more than one count but fewer than ten. This sequence joins TRBV29-1 and TRBJ1-1; D is possibly TRBD1 (5 bases). The CDR3 is made up of 12 amino acids. V shed 6 bases and J shed 3 bases, with 11 bases lying between them. Germline V gene data show CDR1 as SQVTM and CDR2 as ANQGSEA. The CDR3 sequence: CSVGRADTEAFF. CDR3 nucleotide sequence: TGCAGCGTCGGCAGGGCAGACACTGAAGCTTTCTTT.

J is TRBJ2-1 and V is TRBV12-3 or TRBV12-4; 8 bases agree with TRBD2. V lost 2 bases, J lost 8 bases, and 8 bases stayed unmatched. The CDR3 sequence is 15 residues long. The CDR3 loop reads CASSLSGTRRDEQFF. The CDR3 DNA follows: TGTGCCAGCAGTTTATCCGGGACTAGGAGGGATGAGCAGTTCTTC.

There are many counts of this clonotype. The chain is built from TRBV12-3 or TRBV12-4 and TRBJ2-1; perhaps TRBD1 as D (5 bases). The CDR3 consists of 13 residues. Trimming removed 0 bases at V and 9 bases at J, with 9 bases between. CDR3 nucleotide sequence: TGTGCCAGCAGTTTAGCGCTTGGGGCTGAGCAGTTCTTC. Translation gives CASSLALGAEQFF.

This clonotype was seen at least ten times. The chain carries TRBV28 and TRBJ2-2; 9 bases align to TRBD1. Trimming cost V 5 bases and J 7 bases; bases outside gene matches: 8. The CDR3 consists of 15 residues. The germline gives CDR1 MDHEN, CDR2 SYDVKM. The DNA for the CDR3 is TGTGCCAGCAGTCTCACTACAGGGGGCAGCGGGGAGCTGTTTTTT. Its translation is CASSLTTGGSGELFF.

Ten or more counts support this clonotype. This chain links TRBV6-5 with TRBJ1-1; no definite D call. V was shortened by 2 bases and J by 1 base, with 8 bases between the two germline ends. The germline CDR1 and CDR2 sequences are MNHEY and SVGAGI. This CDR3 has 14 residues. The CDR3, as DNA: TGTGCCAGCAGTTACCTGGGGAGGAACACTGAAGCTTTCTTT. Its protein is CASSYLGRNTEAFF.

The chain uses TRBV10-3 and TRBJ2-7, with 10 bases lining up with TRBD1. The length of the CDR3 is 13 residues. J lost 1 base, V lost 10 bases, and 4 bases had no gene match. Germline V lookup: CDR1 ENHRY, CDR2 SYGVKD. The DNA of the CDR3 is TGTGCCACGAGGGACAGGGGATCCTACGAGCAGTACTTC. Its translation is CATRDRGSYEQYF.

The chain is built from TRBV7-2 and TRBJ2-2; no reliable D call. The germline V gene has CDR1 SGHTA and CDR2 FQGNSA. This CDR3 spans 15 amino acids. V was clipped by 2 bases and J by 4 bases, with 11 bases between them. Here the CDR3 reads CASSLRQSFTGELFF. The CDR3 DNA reads as TGTGCCAGCAGCTTACGGCAGAGCTTCACCGGGGAGCTGTTTTTT. Filled out from reference TRBV7-2 and TRBJ2-2, the complete variable domain reads GAGVSQSPSNKVTEKGKDVELRCDPISGHTALYWYRQSLGQGLEFLIYFQGNSAPDKSGLPSDRFSAERTGGSVSTLTIQRTQQEDSAVYLCASSLRQSFTGELFFGEGSRLTVL.

The chain couples TRBV28 to TRBJ2-5; D ambiguous. The V gene's germline CDR1 is MDHEN and CDR2 SYDVKM. The CDR3 totals 12 residues. The V end was cut by 5 bases, the J end by 5 bases, with 9 bases between. The CDR3 bases are TGTGCCAGCAGTCTGAAGGTTGAGACCCAGTACTTC. Translation: CASSLKVETQYF.

The sample holds many counts of this clonotype. The J gene is TRBJ1-1, the V gene TRBV29-1, with TRBD1 identical over 7 bases. V lost 6 bases, J lost 0 bases, and 7 bases stayed unmatched. CDR1 and CDR2 (germline): SQVTM, ANQGSEA. The CDR3 is 14 amino acids. CDR3 nucleotide sequence: TGCAGCGTAATCCCGACAGGGATGAACACTGAAGCTTTCTTT. It is translated as CSVIPTGMNTEAFF.

This rearrangement joins TRBV14 to TRBJ1-1; TRBD1 is a possible D gene (5 bases). V shed 1 base and J shed 5 bases, with 14 bases lying between them. Germline-derived CDR1 and CDR2 are SGHDN and FVKESK. The CDR3 spans 15 residues. In DNA form, the CDR3 reads TGTGCCAGCAGCCAAGTTGGCGGCGCAGGGACTGAAGCTTTCTTT. Translation gives CASSQVGGAGTEAFF.

J is TRBJ2-1 and V is TRBV19, with 16 bases that match TRBD2. The CDR3 consists of 15 residues. CDR1 is LNHDA and CDR2 is SQIVND in the germline V gene (reference sequence). Trimming removed 6 bases from V and 9 bases from J; junction bases left unmatched: 5. CDR3 region: CASRGLAGGPGEQFF. The CDR3, as DNA: TGTGCCAGTAGGGGACTAGCGGGAGGGCCGGGTGAGCAGTTCTTC. Using reference TRBV19 and TRBJ2-1 for the parts outside the CDR3, the full variable domain is DGGITQSPKYLFRKEGQNVTLSCEQNLNHDAMYWYRQDPGQGLRLIYYSQIVNDFQKGDIAEGYSVSREKKESFPLTVTSAQKNPTAFYLCASRGLAGGPGEQFFGPGTRLTVL.